This T cell receptor (beta chain) was sequenced in a study of response to subunit inactivated influenza vaccine. Study-wide results and limits: The authors put forward the suggestion that each seasonal influenza vaccination may bring in only a limited number of new T cells.

The CDR3 extends over 15 amino acids. Trimming removed 0 bases from V and 5 bases from J, with 14 bases in between. The V gene's germline CDR1 is DFQATT and CDR2 SNEGSKA (reference sequence). One entry per CDR3 protein, called by TCRdb with MiXCR from the RT-PCR reads. The sample holds about 780,000 distinct CDR3 sequences; roughly 20% are singletons and the top ten take 11%. This clonotype was picked up a small number of times. The antigen is undetermined. This clonotype originated in a man between 50 and 59 years old who received an inactivated influenza vaccine. Sequenced material: PBMCs from blood, taken around 5 days after vaccination. The chain joins TRBV20-1 to TRBJ2-1, with D perhaps TRBD2 (7 bases). CDR3 in amino acids: CSARDWGGPNNEQFF. CDR3 coding DNA: TGCAGTGCTAGAGACTGGGGGGGGCCCAACAATGAGCAGTTCTTC.